This T cell receptor (beta chain) was identified during a study of shared clonotypes between healthy human individuals. The method was immunoSEQ multiplex PCR; TCRdb's version includes in-frame clones alone and lacks a portion of them. The sample contains about 600,000 clones, about 96% of which appear only once. This CDR3 has 14 amino acids. The ends were cut back, 3 bases at V and 0 bases at J, with 8 bases in the middle. CDR1 and CDR2 from the germline V gene are GTSNPN and SVGIG (reference sequence). Sequencing used naive CD4+ T cells sorted from blood. As for subset: CD45RA+ positively selected. The chain combines TRBV30 with TRBJ2-2, with a tentative D call TRBD1 (5 bases). The origin of this receptor is a woman in her 30s in good health. CDR3 amino acids: CAWREGANTGELFF. The CDR3 DNA reads as TGTGCCTGGAGGGAAGGGGCGAACACCGGGGAGCTGTTTTTT.